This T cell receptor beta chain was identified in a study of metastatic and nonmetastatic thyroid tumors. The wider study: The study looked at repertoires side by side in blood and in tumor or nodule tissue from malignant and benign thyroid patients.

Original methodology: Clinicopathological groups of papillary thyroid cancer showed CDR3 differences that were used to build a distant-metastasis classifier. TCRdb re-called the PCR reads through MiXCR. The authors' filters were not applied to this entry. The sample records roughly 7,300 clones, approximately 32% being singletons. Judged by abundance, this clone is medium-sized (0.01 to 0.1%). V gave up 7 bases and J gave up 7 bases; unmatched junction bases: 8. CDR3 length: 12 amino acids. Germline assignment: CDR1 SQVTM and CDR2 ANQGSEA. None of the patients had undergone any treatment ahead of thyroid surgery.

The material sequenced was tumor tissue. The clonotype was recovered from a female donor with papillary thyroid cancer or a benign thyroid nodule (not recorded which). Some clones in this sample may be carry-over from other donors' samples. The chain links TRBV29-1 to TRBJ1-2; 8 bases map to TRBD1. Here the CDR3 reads CSGKTGDLGYTF. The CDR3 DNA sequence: TGCAGCGGTAAGACAGGGGATCTTGGCTACACCTTC.